Sequencing of this TCR beta chain was carried out in a study of T cells in localized non-small cell lung cancer. CDR1 and CDR2 (germline): SGHAT, FQNNGV. V dropped 6 bases and J dropped 3; count of bases not matched to a gene: 2. This CDR3 is built from 13 residues. Concerning this clone: The antigen is unknown.

Profiling relied on immunoSEQ multiplex PCR, and the TCRdb table lists in-frame clones only, not all of them. The table lists tens of thousands of clones, 86% of them singletons. Study observations and caveats: Adjacent lung held a median 57 of the top 100 tumor clones. In the blood, greater T cell density corresponded to longer overall survival. Heterogeneity remains possible, as sequencing covered one tumor region only. The greatest T cell clonality was found in uninvolved adjacent lung (higher than in tumor).

The chain combines TRBV11-2 with TRBJ2-1, with 7 positions matching TRBD2. The sequencing used peripheral blood, collected before any cancer treatment. The clonotype was recovered from a male donor aged 60 or older with stage III squamous cell lung carcinoma. CDR3 bases: TGTGCCAGCAGACCTAGCGGCTACAATGAGCAGTTCTTC. Protein product: CASRPSGYNEQFF.